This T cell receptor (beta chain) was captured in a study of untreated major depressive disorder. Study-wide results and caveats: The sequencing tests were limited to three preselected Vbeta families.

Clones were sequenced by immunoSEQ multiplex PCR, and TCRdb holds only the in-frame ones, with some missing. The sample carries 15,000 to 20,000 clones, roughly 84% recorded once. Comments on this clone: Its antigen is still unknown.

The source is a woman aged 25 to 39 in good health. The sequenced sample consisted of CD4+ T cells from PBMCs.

CDR3 amino acids: CSVAPDRAPEAFF. The CDR3 region has the DNA TGCAGCGTCGCTCCGGACAGGGCCCCTGAAGCTTTCTTT. The rearrangement links TRBV29-1 to TRBJ1-1; 8 positions agree with TRBD1. Germline V gives CDR1 SQVTM, CDR2 ANQGSEA. J was trimmed by 6 bases and V by 6 bases; bases with no gene match: 9. The CDR3 has 13 amino acids.